The T cell receptor beta chain described here comes from a study of blood T cell repertoires in COVID-19. About the research overall: Donors in the United States, Italy and Spain gave samples during acute or convalescent COVID-19.

Unmatched junction bases numbered 8, after V lost 4 bases and J lost 2 bases. The CDR3 contains 15 residues. From germline, CDR1 is MNHEY and CDR2 SMNVEV (reference sequence). Everyone who took part was roughly 18 to 89 years old, and they came from about 23 US areas. Profiling relied on immunoSEQ multiplex PCR, and the TCRdb table lists in-frame clones only, not all of them. This sample has 350,000 to 400,000 clones, with roughly 88% found just once. The sequenced sample consisted of PBMCs or T cells enriched from blood (not recorded which). The receptor was isolated from a woman aged 25 to 39 with acute COVID-19. This sequence joins TRBV27 and TRBJ2-7; 7 bases are shared with TRBD2. The CDR3 DNA sequence: TGTGCCAGCAGTTCCCTAGTCGGGAGGACCTACGAGCAGTACTTC. Residues: CASSSLVGRTYEQYF.